In its sample, the clone carrying this T cell receptor (beta chain) was seen a few times. The antigen is not known. V was pared by 1 base and J by 5 bases, with 11 bases between. CDR3 size: 15 residues. This record comes from a study of shared clonotypes between healthy human individuals. Study results and caveats: When compared with the clonotypes that were shared by all four sorted-subset donors, the non-shared clonotypes turned out to have lower generation probabilities.

Libraries were prepared by immunoSEQ multiplex PCR; TCRdb keeps only in-frame clonotypes and omits some of them. The sample records approximately 1,000,000 clones, approximately 80% being singletons. The clonotype was recovered from a man younger than 35 in good health. Some clones in this sample may be carry-over from other donors' samples. What was sequenced was memory CD4+ T cells from PBMCs. Subset here: CD45RA-negative fraction. V usage is TRBV23-1 and J usage is TRBJ1-4; perhaps TRBD1 as D (5 bases). TRBV23-1 is known as an ORF, though its function is uncertain. The CDR3 nucleotides read TGCGCCAGCAGTCAATTATGGGACCGAAATGAAAAACTGTTTTTT. It codes for CASSQLWDRNEKLFF.